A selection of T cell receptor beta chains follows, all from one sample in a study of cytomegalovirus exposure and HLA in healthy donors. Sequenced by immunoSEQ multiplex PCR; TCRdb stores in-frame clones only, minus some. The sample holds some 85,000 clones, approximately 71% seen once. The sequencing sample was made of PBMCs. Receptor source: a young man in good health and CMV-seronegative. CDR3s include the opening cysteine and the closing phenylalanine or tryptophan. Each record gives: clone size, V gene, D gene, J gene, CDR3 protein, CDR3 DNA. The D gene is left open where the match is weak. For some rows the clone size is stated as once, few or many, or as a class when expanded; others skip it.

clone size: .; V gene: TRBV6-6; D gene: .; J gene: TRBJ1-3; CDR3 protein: CASTKDYSSSGNTIYF; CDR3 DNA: TGTGCCAGCACCAAAGACTACTCCAGCTCTGGAAACACCATATATTTT
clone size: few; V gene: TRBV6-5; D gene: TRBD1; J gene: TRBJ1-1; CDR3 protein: CASSYSWTGGDTEAFF; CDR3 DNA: TGTGCCAGCAGTTACTCGTGGACAGGGGGCGACACTGAAGCTTTCTTT
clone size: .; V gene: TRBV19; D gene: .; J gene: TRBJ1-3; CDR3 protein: CASSTSPGVSGNTIYF; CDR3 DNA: TGTGCCAGCAGTACTAGCCCAGGGGTTTCTGGAAACACCATATATTTT
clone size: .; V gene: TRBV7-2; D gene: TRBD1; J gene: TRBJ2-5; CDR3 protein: CASSHPGQGISENF; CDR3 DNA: TGTGCCAGCAGCCATCCGGGACAGGGAATATCAGAGAACTTC
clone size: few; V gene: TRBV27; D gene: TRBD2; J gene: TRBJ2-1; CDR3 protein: CASSLRGRSSGRVKDEQFF; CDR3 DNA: TGTGCCAGCAGCTTGCGGGGGAGGTCTAGCGGGAGGGTTAAGGATGAGCAGTTCTTC
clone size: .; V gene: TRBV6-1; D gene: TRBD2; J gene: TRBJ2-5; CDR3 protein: CASSDLAGGGETQYF; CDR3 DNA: TGTGCCAGCAGTGATCTAGCGGGAGGGGGCGAGACCCAGTACTTC
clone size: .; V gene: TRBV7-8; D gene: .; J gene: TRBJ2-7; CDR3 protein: CASSARRDEQYF; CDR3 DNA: TGTGCCAGCAGCGCTAGGCGGGACGAGCAGTACTTC
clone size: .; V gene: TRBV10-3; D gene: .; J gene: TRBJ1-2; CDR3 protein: CAISYGENYGYTF; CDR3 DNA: TGTGCCATCAGCTATGGTGAGAACTATGGCTACACCTTC
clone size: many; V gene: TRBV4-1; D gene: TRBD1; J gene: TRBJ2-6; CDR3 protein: CASSRSPGTATRSGANVLTF; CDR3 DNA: TGCGCCAGCAGCCGCTCCCCCGGGACAGCGACAAGATCTGGGGCCAACGTCCTGACTTTC
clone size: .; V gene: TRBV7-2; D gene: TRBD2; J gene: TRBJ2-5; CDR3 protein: CASSPISGALRETQYF; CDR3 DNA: TGTGCCAGCAGCCCAATTAGCGGGGCCCTCAGAGAGACCCAGTACTTC
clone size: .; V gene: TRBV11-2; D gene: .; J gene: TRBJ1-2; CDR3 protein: CASSLNHRERWGYTF; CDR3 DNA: TGTGCCAGCAGCTTAAATCACAGGGAAAGATGGGGCTACACCTTC
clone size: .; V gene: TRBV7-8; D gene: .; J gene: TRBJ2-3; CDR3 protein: CASSLSLQGRFADTQYF; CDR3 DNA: TGTGCCAGCAGCTTAAGTTTACAGGGTCGTTTCGCAGATACGCAGTATTTT
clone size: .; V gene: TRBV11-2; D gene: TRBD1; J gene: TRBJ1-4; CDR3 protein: CASSRGQVATNEKLFF; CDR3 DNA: TGTGCCAGCAGTCGAGGACAGGTAGCAACTAATGAAAAACTGTTTTTT
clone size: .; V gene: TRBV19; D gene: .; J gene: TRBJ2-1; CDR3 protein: CASSGTSIGEQFF; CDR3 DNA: TGTGCCAGTAGTGGAACTAGCATTGGTGAGCAGTTCTTC
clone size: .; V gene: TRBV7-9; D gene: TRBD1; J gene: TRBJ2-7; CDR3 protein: CASSLRQGTYEQYF; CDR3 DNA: TGTGCCAGCAGCTTGAGACAGGGTACCTACGAGCAGTACTTC
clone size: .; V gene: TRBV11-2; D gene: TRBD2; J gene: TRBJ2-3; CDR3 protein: CASSRSLAGGGDTQYF; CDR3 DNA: TGTGCCAGCAGCCGATCTCTAGCGGGAGGGGGGGATACGCAGTATTTT
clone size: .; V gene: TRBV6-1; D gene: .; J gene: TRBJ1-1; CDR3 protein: CASSYTGSEAFF; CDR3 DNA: TGTGCCAGCAGTTATACAGGTAGTGAAGCTTTCTTT
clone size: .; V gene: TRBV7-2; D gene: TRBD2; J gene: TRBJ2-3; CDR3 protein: CASSSRSSGGTDTQYF; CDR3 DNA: TGTGCCAGCAGCTCCAGGTCTAGCGGGGGCACAGATACGCAGTATTTT
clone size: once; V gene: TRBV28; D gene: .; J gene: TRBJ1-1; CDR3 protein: CASSPPTGLNTEAFF; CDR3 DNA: TGTGCCAGCAGTCCCCCGACAGGTCTGAACACTGAAGCTTTCTTT
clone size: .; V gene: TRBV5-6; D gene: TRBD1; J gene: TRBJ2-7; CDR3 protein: CASSPGTGNTYEQYF; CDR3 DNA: TGTGCCAGCAGCCCCGGGACAGGGAACACCTACGAGCAGTACTTC
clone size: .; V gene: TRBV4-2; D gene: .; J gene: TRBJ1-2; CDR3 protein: CASSSEMGGAVNYGYTF; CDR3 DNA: TGTGCCAGCAGCTCCGAAATGGGGGGGGCGGTTAACTATGGCTACACCTTC
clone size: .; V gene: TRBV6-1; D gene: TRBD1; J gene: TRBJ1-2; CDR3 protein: CASSKRTGSNNGYTF; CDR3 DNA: TGTGCCAGCAGTAAAAGGACAGGGAGTAACAATGGCTACACCTTC
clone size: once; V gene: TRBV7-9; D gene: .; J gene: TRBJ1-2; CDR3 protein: CASSLVGGLGEYGYTF; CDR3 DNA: TGTGCCAGCAGCTTAGTCGGGGGTCTTGGGGAATATGGCTACACCTTC
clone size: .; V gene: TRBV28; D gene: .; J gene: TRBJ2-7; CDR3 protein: CASTRDSTYEQYF; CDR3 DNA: TGTGCCAGCACTCGGGACTCCACCTACGAGCAGTACTTC
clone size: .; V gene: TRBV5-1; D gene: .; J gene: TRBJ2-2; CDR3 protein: CASSLSADANTGELFF; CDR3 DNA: TGCGCCAGCAGCTTGTCAGCGGACGCGAACACCGGGGAGCTGTTTTTT
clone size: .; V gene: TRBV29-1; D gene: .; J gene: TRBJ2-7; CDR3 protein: CSAWDKSSYEQYF; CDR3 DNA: TGCAGCGCATGGGACAAGAGCTCCTACGAGCAGTACTTC
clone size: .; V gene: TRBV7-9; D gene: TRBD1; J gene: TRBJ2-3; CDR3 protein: CASSPNTGGSTDTQYF; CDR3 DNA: TGTGCCAGCAGCCCCAATACAGGGGGTAGCACAGATACGCAGTATTTT
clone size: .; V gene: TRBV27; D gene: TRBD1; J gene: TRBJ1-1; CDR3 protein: CASSFRTGEAFF; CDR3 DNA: TGTGCCAGCAGTTTCCGGACAGGGGAAGCTTTCTTT
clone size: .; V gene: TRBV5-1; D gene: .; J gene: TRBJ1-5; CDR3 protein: CASSLGPDSNQPQHF; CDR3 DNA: TGCGCCAGCAGCTTGGGTCCCGACAGTAATCAGCCCCAGCATTTT
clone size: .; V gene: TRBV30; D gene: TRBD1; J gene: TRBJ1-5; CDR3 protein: CAWSVDRVDQPQHF; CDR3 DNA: TGTGCCTGGAGTGTGGACAGGGTTGATCAGCCCCAGCATTTT
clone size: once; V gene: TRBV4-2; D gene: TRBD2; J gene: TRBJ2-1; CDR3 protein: CASSQDRLAGYNEQFF; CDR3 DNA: TGTGCCAGCAGCCAAGATCGGCTAGCGGGATACAATGAGCAGTTCTTC
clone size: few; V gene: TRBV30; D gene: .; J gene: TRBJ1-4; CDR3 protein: CAWSKPPGREEKLFF; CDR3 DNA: TGTGCCTGGAGTAAACCTCCGGGGAGGGAGGAAAAACTGTTTTTT
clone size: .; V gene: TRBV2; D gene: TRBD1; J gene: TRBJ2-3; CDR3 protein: CASSQRQGRTDTQYF; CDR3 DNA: TGTGCCAGCAGCCAAAGACAGGGGAGGACAGATACGCAGTATTTT
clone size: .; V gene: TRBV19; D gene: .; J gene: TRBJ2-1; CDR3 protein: CASSIEAGTGNEQFF; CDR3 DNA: TGTGCCAGTAGTATCGAGGCCGGGACTGGCAATGAGCAGTTCTTC
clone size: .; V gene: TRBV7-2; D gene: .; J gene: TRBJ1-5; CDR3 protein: CASSLVSGVGYSNQPQHF; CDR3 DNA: TGTGCCAGCAGCTTAGTATCAGGGGTAGGTTATAGCAATCAGCCCCAGCATTTT
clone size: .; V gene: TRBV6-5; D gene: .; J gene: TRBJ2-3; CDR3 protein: CASSKQAGGADTQYF; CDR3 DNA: TGTGCCAGCAGTAAACAGGCTGGAGGGGCAGATACGCAGTATTTT
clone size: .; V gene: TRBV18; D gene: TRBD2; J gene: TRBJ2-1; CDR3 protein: CASSPQLAGGSDEQFF; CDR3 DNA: TGTGCCAGCTCACCCCAACTAGCGGGAGGTAGCGATGAGCAGTTCTTC
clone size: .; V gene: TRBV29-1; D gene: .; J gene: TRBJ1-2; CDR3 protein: CSVGETGGYTF; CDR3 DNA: TGCAGCGTTGGGGAGACAGGTGGCTACACCTTC
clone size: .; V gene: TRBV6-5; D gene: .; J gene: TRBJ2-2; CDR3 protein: CASSYGDVSTGELFF; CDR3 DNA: TGTGCCAGCAGTTACGGAGACGTCTCCACCGGGGAGCTGTTTTTT
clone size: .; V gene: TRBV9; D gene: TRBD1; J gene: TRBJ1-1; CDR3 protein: CASSARGQGASEAFF; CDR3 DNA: TGTGCCAGCAGCGCGAGGGGACAGGGGGCGTCTGAAGCTTTCTTT
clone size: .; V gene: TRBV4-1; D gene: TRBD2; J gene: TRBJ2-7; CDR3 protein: CASSQGALRREDEQYF; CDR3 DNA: TGCGCCAGCAGCCAAGGAGCATTAAGGCGGGAGGACGAGCAGTACTTC
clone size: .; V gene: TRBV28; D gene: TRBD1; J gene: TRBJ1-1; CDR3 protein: CASGRGGQGWTEAFF; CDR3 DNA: TGTGCCAGCGGACGCGGGGGACAGGGGTGGACTGAAGCTTTCTTT
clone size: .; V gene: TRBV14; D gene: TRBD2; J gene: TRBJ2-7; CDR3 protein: CASSRTSGYTYEQYF; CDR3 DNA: TGTGCCAGCAGCCGAACTAGCGGATATACCTACGAGCAGTACTTC
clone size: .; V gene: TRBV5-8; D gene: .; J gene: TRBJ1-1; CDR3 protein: CASSPGLGNTEAFF; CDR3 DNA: TGTGCCAGCAGCCCGGGTTTAGGGAACACTGAAGCTTTCTTT
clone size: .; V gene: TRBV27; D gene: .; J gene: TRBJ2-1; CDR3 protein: CASSLWRVGEQFF; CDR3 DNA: TGTGCCAGCAGTTTATGGCGGGTAGGTGAGCAGTTCTTC
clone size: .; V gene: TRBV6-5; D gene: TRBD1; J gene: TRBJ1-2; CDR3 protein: CASRKYRGDGYTF; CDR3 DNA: TGTGCCAGCAGGAAGTACAGGGGGGATGGCTACACCTTC
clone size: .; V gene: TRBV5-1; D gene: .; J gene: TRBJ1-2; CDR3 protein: CASSLAGGSSYGYTF; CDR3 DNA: TGCGCCAGCAGCTTGGCCGGGGGTTCTAGCTATGGCTACACCTTC
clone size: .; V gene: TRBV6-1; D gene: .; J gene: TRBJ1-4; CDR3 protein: CASTARVWEKLFF; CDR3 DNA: TGTGCCAGCACGGCCAGGGTTTGGGAAAAACTGTTTTTT
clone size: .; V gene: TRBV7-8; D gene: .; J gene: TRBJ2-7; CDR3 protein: CASSLGGEASEQYF; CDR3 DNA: TGTGCCAGCAGCTTAGGGGGAGAGGCTTCCGAGCAGTACTTC
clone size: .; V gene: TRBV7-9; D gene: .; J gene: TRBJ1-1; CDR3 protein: CASSFGAGTEAFF; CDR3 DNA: TGTGCCAGCAGCTTTGGGGCTGGCACTGAAGCTTTCTTT